This passage covers 5 T cell receptor beta chains from one sample sequenced in a study of blood T cell repertoires in COVID-19. Only in-frame clones appear in the TCRdb table, and some are missing; sequencing was by immunoSEQ multiplex PCR. In the table there are fewer than 250,000 clones, 80% to 90% of which are singletons. The sample taken for sequencing was PBMCs or T cells enriched from blood (not recorded which). Receptor source: a woman younger than 45 with acute COVID-19.

The count of this clone is one. This rearrangement joins TRBV7-8 to TRBJ2-7; no clear D. Looked up from germline, CDR1 is SGHVS and CDR2 is FQNEAQ. The CDR3 has 14 residues. Trimming cost V 5 bases and J 0 bases, with 11 bases left between them. CDR3 region: CASSPRRSSYEQYF. The CDR3 nucleotides read TGTGCCAGCAGCCCCAGACGGAGCTCCTACGAGCAGTACTTC.

This sequence joins TRBV30 and TRBJ1-4, with D perhaps TRBD1 (5 bases). This CDR3 has 15 residues. Trimming pared 3 bases from V and 7 bases from J, leaving 18 bases between. The germline gives CDR1 GTSNPN, CDR2 SVGIG (reference sequence). The DNA for the CDR3 is TGTGCCTGGAGCGGAGGGACGGGCTCAGGTGAAAAACTGTTTTTT. Its translation: CAWSGGTGSGEKLFF.

This chain joins TRBV6-1 and TRBJ2-6, with D possibly being TRBD2 (5 bases). V was cut by 3 bases and J by 3 bases, with 9 bases left in between. The CDR3 is made up of 15 amino acids. CDR1 and CDR2 from the germline V gene are MNHNS and SASEGT. CDR3 DNA sequence: TGTGCCAGCAGTGATTGGGAGTATGGGGCCAACGTCCTGACTTTC. Translation: CASSDWEYGANVLTF.

V and J are TRBV18 and TRBJ2-5; 9 nucleotides line up with TRBD1. Germline CDR1 and CDR2: KGHSH and LQKENI. Trimming removed 3 bases from V and 5 bases from J; junction bases left unmatched: 7. The length of the CDR3 is 15 residues. This CDR3 reads CASSPRQGVTETQYF. The CDR3 DNA reads TGTGCCAGCTCACCCAGACAGGGGGTAACGGAGACCCAGTACTTC.

This clone occurred many times. The rearrangement uses TRBV30 and TRBJ1-5; 7 nucleotides line up with TRBD1. There are 14 residues in the CDR3. Germline V gene lookup returns CDR1 GTSNPN and CDR2 SVGIG (reference sequence). After removal of 2 bases from V and 7 bases from J, the junction contained 8 bases not matched to a gene. Written as DNA, the CDR3 is TGTGCCTGGAGTCTGGGACAGCTTGACCAGCCCCAGCATTTT. Residues: CAWSLGQLDQPQHF.